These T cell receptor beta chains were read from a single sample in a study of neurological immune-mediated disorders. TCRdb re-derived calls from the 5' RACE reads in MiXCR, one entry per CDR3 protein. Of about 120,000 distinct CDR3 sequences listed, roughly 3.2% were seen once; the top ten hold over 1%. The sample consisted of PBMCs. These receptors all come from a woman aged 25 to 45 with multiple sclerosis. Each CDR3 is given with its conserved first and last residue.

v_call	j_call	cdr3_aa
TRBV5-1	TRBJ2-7	CASSTSPGTSAYEQYF
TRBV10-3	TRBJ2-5	CAISLDLQETQYF
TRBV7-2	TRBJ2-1	CASSHRAPYNEQFF
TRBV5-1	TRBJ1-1	CASSIDRGTEAFF
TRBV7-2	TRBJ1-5	CASRRQAGQPQHF
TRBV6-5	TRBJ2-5	CASSYSMSSALMETQYF
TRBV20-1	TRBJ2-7	CSARAGQVAYEQYF
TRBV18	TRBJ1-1	CASSPQGGEAFF
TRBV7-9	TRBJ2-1	CASSVVSGTGSNEQFF
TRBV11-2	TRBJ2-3	CASSFLTSASTDTQYF
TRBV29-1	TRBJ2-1	CSVRGYNEQFF
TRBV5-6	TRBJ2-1	CASSYTKLTGTRLF
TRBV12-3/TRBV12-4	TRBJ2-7	CASSPSVTYEQYF
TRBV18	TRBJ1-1	CASSPQDQNTEAFF
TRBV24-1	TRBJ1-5	CATSTGGFNQPQHF
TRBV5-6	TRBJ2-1	CASSLGLAVNEQFF
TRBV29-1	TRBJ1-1	CSVDTGGAGMNTEAFF
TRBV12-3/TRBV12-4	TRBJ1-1	CASSLRGTLNTEAFF
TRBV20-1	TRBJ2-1	CSAFTSNEQFF
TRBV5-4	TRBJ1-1	CAKKRTENTEAFF
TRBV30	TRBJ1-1	CAWSLGLNTEAFF
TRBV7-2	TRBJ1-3	CASSPRRQSGSGNTIYF
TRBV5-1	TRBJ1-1	CASIGGFGAFF
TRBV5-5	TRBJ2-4	CASSLGVAKNIQYF
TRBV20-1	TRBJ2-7	CSARPPGQGYEQYF
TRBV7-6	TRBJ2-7	CASSLETDSYEQYF
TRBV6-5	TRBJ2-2	CASSFRPLLTGELFF
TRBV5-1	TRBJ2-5	CASSWGQGGGRETQYF
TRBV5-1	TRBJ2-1	CASRLAGASSYNEQFF
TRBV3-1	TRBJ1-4	CASSHQGDSGLFF
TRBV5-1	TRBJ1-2	CASREGRSNYGYTF
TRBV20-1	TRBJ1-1	CSARTGGGVNTEAFF
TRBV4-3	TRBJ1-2	CASSPGRTINYGYTF
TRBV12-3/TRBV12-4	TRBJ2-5	CASRPGQNQETQYF
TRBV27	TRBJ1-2	CASSLGQLNPNYGYTF
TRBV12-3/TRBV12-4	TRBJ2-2	CASKIVGLSNTGELFF
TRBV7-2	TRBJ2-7	CASSRLGGLRAEQYF